Following are 13 T cell receptor beta chains from one sample sequenced in a study of blood T cell repertoires in COVID-19. The table came from immunoSEQ multiplex PCR; TCRdb's copy has only in-frame clones and leaves some out. The data hold approximately 75,000 clones, with about 79% observed a single time. The source material was peripheral blood. The source of these receptors is a woman aged 45-60 years with acute or convalescent COVID-19.

The chain carries TRBV5-1 and TRBJ1-1; D is undetermined. The CDR3 contains 16 residues. Germline-derived CDR1 and CDR2 are SGHRS and YFSETQ. V shed 0 bases and J shed 3 bases, with 15 bases lying between them. CDR3 bases: TGCGCCAGCAGCTTGGGGGCCAAAAACGGGGACACTGAAGCTTTCTTT. As protein: CASSLGAKNGDTEAFF. Variable domain in full (rest from reference TRBV5-1 and TRBJ1-1): KAGVTQTPRYLIKTRGQQVTLSCSPISGHRSVSWYQQTPGQGLQFLFEYFSETQRNKGNFPGRFSGRQFSNSRSEMNVSTLELGDSALYLCASSLGAKNGDTEAFFGQGTRLTVV.

The V gene is TRBV4-2, the J gene TRBJ2-7; a possible D gene is TRBD1 (5 bases). This CDR3 spans 14 amino acids. V was shortened by 0 bases and J by 7 bases, with 13 bases between the two germline ends. Germline V CDR1 and CDR2: LGHNA, YNFKEQ. The CDR3 sequence is CASSQERLSGEQYF. The CDR3 nucleotides are TGTGCCAGCAGCCAAGAACGGCTGTCAGGGGAGCAGTACTTC.

The J gene is TRBJ2-3, the V gene TRBV4-1; 10 nucleotides line up with TRBD2. CDR3 length: 15 amino acids. The trim removed 4 bases at V and 6 bases at J, leaving 7 bases unmatched. CDR1 and CDR2 from the germline V gene are MGHRA and YSYEKL. The CDR3 coding sequence is TGCGCCAGCAGCCGAGTAGCGGGGGGCATGGATACGCAGTATTTT. This translates into CASSRVAGGMDTQYF.

The chain recombines TRBV13 with TRBJ2-4, with 10 nucleotides matching TRBD1. The CDR3 runs to 15 residues. CDR1 PRHDT and CDR2 FYEKMQ come from the germline V gene (reference sequence). Losses at the gene ends were 4 bases for V and 8 bases for J; bases not matched to a gene: 8. Here the CDR3 reads CASSSGQGGLDIQYF. In DNA form, the CDR3 reads TGTGCCAGCAGCTCAGGACAGGGGGGGTTAGACATTCAGTACTTC. Full variable domain (remainder filled in from reference TRBV13 and TRBJ2-4): AAGVIQSPRHLIKEKRETATLKCYPIPRHDTVYWYQQGPGQDPQFLISFYEKMQSDKGSIPDRFSAQQFSDYHSELNMSSLELGDSALYFCASSSGQGGLDIQYFGAGTRLSVL.

This clone appeared once. The chain couples TRBV10-3 to TRBJ2-1, with 8 bases matching TRBD2. The CDR3 runs 14 residues. V was pared by 5 bases and J by 8 bases, with 8 bases of the junction left unmatched. Germline V gene data show CDR1 as ENHRY and CDR2 as SYGVKD. CDR3 coding DNA: TGTGCCATCAGTAACTCGGGACTAGTCTATGAGCAGTTCTTC. It codes for CAISNSGLVYEQFF.

The gene calls are TRBV7-9 and TRBJ2-3; 9 bases agree with TRBD2. Looked up from germline, CDR1 is SEHNR and CDR2 is FQNEAQ (reference sequence). Trimming removed 2 bases from V and 4 bases from J; junction bases left unmatched: 10. The CDR3 runs 17 residues. The CDR3 is CASSLRSGRPGSDTQYF. For the CDR3, the DNA is TGTGCCAGCAGCTTACGGAGCGGGAGGCCGGGATCAGATACGCAGTATTTT.

The V and J genes are TRBV6-5 and TRBJ2-1; 7 bases align to TRBD1. The CDR3 has 12 amino acids. Germline V lookup: CDR1 MNHEY, CDR2 SVGAGI. After removal of 6 bases from V and 10 bases from J, the junction contained 6 bases not matched to a gene. CDR3 nucleotides: TGTGCCAGCAGAATACAGGGGTCCGAGCAGTTCTTC. Translating it yields CASRIQGSEQFF.

The V call is TRBV5-6, the J call TRBJ2-2; 10 nucleotides line up with TRBD2. Germline V gives CDR1 SGHDT, CDR2 YYEEEE. Trimming took 4 bases from V and 4 from J; bases not matched to a gene: 4. The length of the CDR3 is 15 residues. The CDR3 reads CASSRGTSATGELFF. The CDR3 coding sequence is TGTGCCAGCAGCCGCGGGACTAGCGCCACCGGGGAGCTGTTTTTT.

This chain connects TRBV11-2 to TRBJ2-2; a possible D gene is TRBD2 (6 bases). V was clipped by 5 bases and J by 0 bases, with 10 bases between them. Germline V gene lookup returns CDR1 SGHAT and CDR2 FQNNGV. The CDR3 covers 15 residues. The CDR3 reads CASSQLAANTGELFF. CDR3 DNA sequence: TGTGCCAGCAGCCAACTAGCCGCGAACACCGGGGAGCTGTTTTTT.

The chain employs TRBV7-9 and TRBJ2-7; D unresolved. This CDR3 is built from 12 residues. The germline gives CDR1 SEHNR, CDR2 FQNEAQ (reference sequence). Trimming stripped 2 bases from V and 5 bases from J, with 7 bases between. The DNA of the CDR3 is TGTGCCAGCAGCTTAATAAGAGACGAGCAGTACTTC. Translating it yields CASSLIRDEQYF.

Only one count was recorded for this clone. This chain connects TRBV6-2 or TRBV6-3 to TRBJ2-7; no clear D. Germline CDR1 and CDR2: MNHEY and SVGEGT. The CDR3 length is 12 residues. The V and J ends lost 6 bases and 4 bases respectively, with 10 bases between them. CDR3 DNA: TGTGCCAGCAGCGGGCCCCCTTACGAGCAGTACTTC. Translation gives CASSGPPYEQYF.

CDR3 sequence: CAWMRGGGYQETQYF. CDR3 in DNA: TGTGCCTGGATGCGAGGGGGGGGATACCAAGAGACCCAGTACTTC. The chain is built from TRBV30 and TRBJ2-5; D is perhaps TRBD2 (7 bases). V lost 4 bases, J lost 0 bases, and 15 bases lay in between. The CDR3 is 15 amino acids. Germline CDR1 and CDR2: GTSNPN and SVGIG (reference sequence).

The genes are TRBV7-2 and TRBJ1-5; D unresolved. With 0 bases removed from V and 0 bases from J, the gap between germline ends came to 6 bases. From germline, CDR1 is SGHTA and CDR2 FQGNSA. This CDR3 is built from 15 residues. The CDR3 bases are TGTGCCAGCAGCTTAGCCCAGAATAGCAATCAGCCCCAGCATTTT. It is translated as CASSLAQNSNQPQHF.